These 20 T cell receptor beta chains came from one sample sequenced in a study of Ad26.COV2.S vaccination and SARS-CoV-2 variants. Here immunoSEQ multiplex PCR was the method, and the copy in TCRdb shows in-frame clones only, minus some. The data contain about 350,000 clones, 87% of them singletons. Treatment here: 19 received Ad26.COV2.S at low or high dose, single or two shots; 5 received placebo; per-sample allocation not given. Each sample was drawn 63 days after the first injection (of vaccine or placebo). This sample comprised peripheral blood, obtained in a trial of Ad26.COV2.S vaccine versus placebo. The receptors derive from a person between 18 and 60 years old who received the Ad26.COV2.S COVID-19 vaccine or a placebo.

This chain links TRBV9 with TRBJ2-1; TRBD2 might be the D (6 bases). Trimming removed 0 bases from V and 4 bases from J, with 8 bases in between. The CDR3 consists of 14 residues. The V gene's germline CDR1 is SGDLS and CDR2 YYNGEE. The CDR3 region is CASSVVAEYNEQFF. The DNA of the CDR3 is TGTGCCAGCAGCGTAGTAGCGGAATACAATGAGCAGTTCTTC.

The chain links TRBV6-2 or TRBV6-3 to TRBJ2-3; D not resolved. Germline CDR1 reads MNHEY; CDR2 reads SVGEGT. There are 14 residues in the CDR3. Between the trimmed V and J ends, which lost 6 bases and 2 bases, there was a span of 12 bases. The CDR3 bases are TGTGCCAGCAGCACCACCCGGATCACAGATACGCAGTATTTT. As protein: CASSTTRITDTQYF.

This chain uses TRBV11-1 with TRBJ2-7; TRBD1 agrees at 12 bases. V shed 3 bases, J shed 2 bases, and the junction held 2 bases outside the gene matches. Germline CDR1 is SGHAT and CDR2 is FQDESV (reference sequence). The CDR3 is 15 amino acids. CDR3 DNA sequence: TGTGCCAGCAGCTTTGGGACAGGGGGCCCCTACGAGCAGTACTTC. This gives the protein CASSFGTGGPYEQYF.

The rearrangement links TRBV6-4 to TRBJ1-1; no clear D. V was pared by 6 bases and J by 11 bases, with 7 bases between. Per germline, CDR1 MRHNA and CDR2 SNTAGT. The CDR3 consists of 9 residues. The CDR3 loop is CASRSLAFF. In nucleotides, the CDR3 is TGTGCCAGCAGATCACTTGCTTTCTTT.

This CDR3 reads CASSPLGQGADYGYTF. The CDR3 region has the DNA TGCGCCAGCAGCCCTCTAGGACAGGGGGCTGACTATGGCTACACCTTC. This sequence joins TRBV4-1 and TRBJ1-2, with 11 bases that match TRBD1. The CDR3 has 16 residues. Germline V gives CDR1 MGHRA, CDR2 YSYEKL. The J segment lost 3 bases and the V segment lost 4 bases, leaving 7 bases of the junction unmatched.

The chain employs TRBV4-1 and TRBJ2-1, with a weak D call TRBD1 (5 bases). The CDR3 has 16 residues. The V gene's germline CDR1 is MGHRA and CDR2 YSYEKL. The ends were cut back, 1 base at V and 4 bases at J, with 14 bases in the middle. Written as DNA, the CDR3 is TGCGCCAGCAGCCAAGTTAAGGGTAGGGGTTACAATGAGCAGTTCTTC. Protein product: CASSQVKGRGYNEQFF.

V is TRBV7-9 and J is TRBJ1-4; the D is unclear. The germline V gene encodes CDR1 SEHNR and CDR2 FQNEAQ (reference sequence). CDR3 length equals 12 residues. V was clipped by 5 bases and J by 5 bases, with 6 bases between them. For the CDR3, the DNA is TGTGCCAGCAGCCCCCGAAATGAAAAACTGTTTTTT. This translates into CASSPRNEKLFF.

The rearrangement links TRBV7-3 to TRBJ1-6, with no clear D. Per the germline V gene, CDR1 is SGHTA and CDR2 is FQGTGA. The V end was cut by 2 bases, the J end by 6 bases, with 11 bases between. The CDR3 is made up of 15 amino acids. CDR3 sequence: CASSLSEKGNSPLHF. The CDR3 DNA is TGTGCCAGCAGCTTATCCGAAAAGGGTAATTCACCCCTCCACTTT. Based on the CDR3 plus reference TRBV7-3 and TRBJ1-6, the full variable domain is GAGVSQTPSNKVTEKGKYVELRCDPISGHTALYWYRQSLGQGPEFLIYFQGTGAADDSGLPNDRFFAVRPEGSVSTLKIQRTERGDSAVYLCASSLSEKGNSPLHFGNGTRLTVT.

Points on this clone: An end of the junction differs from the germline gene, which may be a read error. This chain connects TRBV4-1 to TRBJ1-2; no definite D call. Germline CDR1 and CDR2: MGHRA and YSYEKL. The CDR3 has 14 amino acids. CDR3 in amino acids: CASSQELGSYGYTF. In DNA form, the CDR3 reads TGCGCCAGCAGTCAAGAGTTGGGGTCCTATGGCTACACCTTC.

This chain uses TRBV12-5 with TRBJ1-6; D is unclear. The V end was cut by 6 bases, the J end by 8 bases, with 14 bases between. The CDR3 is 14 residues long. Germline lookup yields CDR1 LGHNT and CDR2 FRNRAP. The DNA for the CDR3 is TGTGCTAGTGGCCTTGGGGAGTCTCATTCACCCCTCCACTTT. This translates into CASGLGESHSPLHF.

The genes are TRBV11-2 and TRBJ2-3, with D unresolved. Germline-derived CDR1 and CDR2 are SGHAT and FQNNGV. The length of the CDR3 is 16 residues. V gave up 4 bases and J gave up 1 base, with 15 bases separating them. CDR3 region: CASSSPDGVGTDTQYF. CDR3 sequence (DNA): TGTGCCAGCAGCTCCCCCGATGGGGTGGGCACAGATACGCAGTATTTT. Filled out from reference TRBV11-2 and TRBJ2-3, the complete variable domain reads EAGVAQSPRYKIIEKRQSVAFWCNPISGHATLYWYQQILGQGPKLLIQFQNNGVVDDSQLPKDRFSAERLKGVDSTLKIQPAKLEDSAVYLCASSSPDGVGTDTQYFGPGTRLTVL.

The chain couples TRBV19 to TRBJ2-1; D unclear. There are 13 residues in the CDR3. Germline V gene data show CDR1 as LNHDA and CDR2 as SQIVND (reference sequence). The V gene lost 5 bases and the J gene lost 10 bases, with 15 bases spanning the gap. CDR3 in amino acids: CASSPWIIKEQFF. The CDR3 region has the DNA TGTGCCAGTAGTCCCTGGATCATAAAGGAGCAGTTCTTC.

This clone has just a few counts. The chain links TRBV6-2 or TRBV6-3 to TRBJ2-7; D unclear. The CDR3 loop spans 11 amino acids. The V end lost 4 bases, the J end lost 4 bases, and 5 bases lay between the germline ends. CDR1 is MNHEY, CDR2 SVGEGT, per germline. The CDR3 sequence is CASSSAYEQYF. In DNA, the CDR3 is TGTGCCAGCAGTTCCGCTTACGAGCAGTACTTC.

The CDR3 here is CASSVGIHYEQYF. Written as DNA, the CDR3 is TGTGCCAGCAGCGTGGGGATCCACTACGAGCAGTACTTC. This sequence joins TRBV9 and TRBJ2-7; D gene uncertain. Trimming shortened V by 2 bases and J by 3 bases, and 9 bases separated the two germline ends. This CDR3 contains 13 residues. The germline V gene encodes CDR1 SGDLS and CDR2 YYNGEE.

As DNA, the CDR3 is TGCAGTGCCGGGGGGGATACTGAAGCTTTCTTT. This gives the protein CSAGGDTEAFF. The genes are TRBV20-1 and TRBJ1-1; possible D gene TRBD1, 5 bases. The CDR3 covers 11 residues. Germline CDR1 DFQATT, CDR2 SNEGSKA (reference sequence). V was clipped by 6 bases and J by 5 bases, with 10 bases between them.

The chain recombines TRBV5-1 with TRBJ1-2, with D possibly matching TRBD1 (6 bases). CDR1 SGHRS and CDR2 YFSETQ come from the germline V gene. The CDR3 has 14 residues. Deletions cut 4 bases from V and 5 bases from J, with 15 bases between. The CDR3 DNA is TGCGCCAGCAGCCCACGGACAGAGCCTTATGGCTACACCTTC. Protein sequence: CASSPRTEPYGYTF.

The chain joins TRBV29-1 to TRBJ1-5; TRBD1 might be the D (6 bases). Germline assignment: CDR1 SQVTM and CDR2 ANQGSEA. V was cut by 5 bases and J by 2 bases, with 13 bases left in between. This CDR3 is 14 amino acids long. This CDR3 reads CSVPWGAGNQPQHF. CDR3 nucleotide sequence: TGCAGCGTTCCATGGGGGGCCGGCAATCAGCCCCAGCATTTT.

This clone has a handful of counts. J is TRBJ1-5 and V is TRBV10-3, with 9 bases lining up with TRBD1. The CDR3 runs 14 residues. The J segment lost 5 bases and the V segment lost 6 bases, leaving 5 bases of the junction unmatched. Per the germline V gene, CDR1 is ENHRY and CDR2 is SYGVKD. CDR3 loop: CAISPGQGYQPQHF. Here the CDR3 DNA reads TGTGCCATCAGCCCCGGACAGGGGTATCAGCCCCAGCATTTT.

V and J are TRBV7-9 and TRBJ1-2, with D unresolved. From germline, CDR1 is SEHNR and CDR2 FQNEAQ (reference sequence). The CDR3 loop spans 16 amino acids. Deletions cut 4 bases from V and 0 bases from J, with 15 bases between. The DNA for the CDR3 is TGTGCCAGCAGCTCGAGGACGTATAATCCTAACTATGGCTACACCTTC. The encoded protein is CASSSRTYNPNYGYTF.

For this clone: This specimen includes other DNA sequences encoding the same CDR3. The chain recombines TRBV4-1 with TRBJ2-7, with D perhaps TRBD2 (5 bases). Trimming removed 0 bases from V and 1 base from J, with 7 bases in between. The CDR3 runs 14 residues. Germline values: CDR1 MGHRA, CDR2 YSYEKL. CDR3: CASSQDRGSYEQYF. In nucleotides, the CDR3 is TGCGCCAGCAGCCAAGATCGGGGTTCCTACGAGCAGTACTTC.